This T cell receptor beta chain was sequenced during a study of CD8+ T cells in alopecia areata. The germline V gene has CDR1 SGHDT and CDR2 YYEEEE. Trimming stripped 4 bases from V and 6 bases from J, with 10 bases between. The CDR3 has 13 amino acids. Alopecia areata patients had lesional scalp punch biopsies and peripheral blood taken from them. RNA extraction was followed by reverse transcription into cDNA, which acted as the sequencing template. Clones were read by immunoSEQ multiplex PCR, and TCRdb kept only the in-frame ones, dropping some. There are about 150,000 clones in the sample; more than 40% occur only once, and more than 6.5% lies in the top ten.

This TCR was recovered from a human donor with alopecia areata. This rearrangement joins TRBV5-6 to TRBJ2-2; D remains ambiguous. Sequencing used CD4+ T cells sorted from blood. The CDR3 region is CASSPQHSGELFF. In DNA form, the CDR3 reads TGTGCCAGCAGCCCGCAGCATTCCGGGGAGCTGTTTTTT.